This TCR beta chain was sequenced in a study of identical twins. The V gene's germline CDR1 is SGHRS and CDR2 YFSETQ. Trimming left V 0 bases short and J 1 base short, with 7 bases between. The CDR3 consists of 14 residues. Study conclusions and caveats: Zero-insertion results could be subject to partial confounding by invariant MAIT and iNKT cells.

This clonotype was found many times. The antigen is unknown. A universal primer site was created by template switching, with the cDNA bearing unique molecular identifiers. A single record per CDR3 protein comes from TCRdb applying MiXCR to the 5' RACE reads. The sample holds some 270,000 distinct CDR3 sequences; roughly 8.7% are singletons and the top ten take around 3%. The sample also formed part of further work on yellow fever vaccine responses in identical twins.

The rearrangement joins TRBV5-1 to TRBJ1-1, with D unresolved. This TCR was recovered from a young woman in good health. Sequenced input: CD8+ T cells sorted from blood. CDR3 amino acids: CASSLEGGNTEAFF. The CDR3 DNA follows: TGCGCCAGCAGCTTGGAGGGCGGGAACACTGAAGCTTTCTTT.